This T cell receptor (beta chain) was sequenced in a study of blood T cell repertoires in COVID-19. The CDR3 is 14 amino acids. Looked up from germline, CDR1 is SGHTA and CDR2 is FQGTGA. After removal of 1 base from V and 4 bases from J, the junction contained 4 bases not matched to a gene. Clones were sequenced by immunoSEQ multiplex PCR, and TCRdb holds only the in-frame ones, with some missing. This table has over 200,000 clones, almost 85% appearing once. This clone was observed a few times. This TCR was sampled from a woman between 50 and 59 years old with active or convalescent COVID-19. The sequenced sample was peripheral blood. V and J are TRBV7-3 and TRBJ2-7; 7 bases are shared with TRBD1. The CDR3 DNA reads as TGTGCCAGCAGCTTAAGACAGGGAGTATACGAGCAGTACTTC. This encodes CASSLRQGVYEQYF.